These 13 T cell receptor beta chains were sequenced from one sample in a study of molecular identifiers for immune sequencing clone quantification. TCRdb used MiXCR to reprocess the PCR reads, holding one entry per CDR3 protein. The repertoire consists of 40,000 to 50,000 distinct CDR3 sequences, with around 21% occurring once and the leading ten covering approximately 1%. Sequencing was carried out using naive CD8+ T cells from blood, with Jurkat cell RNA spiked in. The subset: FACS-sorted CD8+CD4-CCR7+CD45RA+ naive T cells. These TCRs come from a human donor in good health. Some libraries in this study had Jurkat cell RNA spiked in.

The CDR3 reads CASSSEDPRADTQYF. DNA of the CDR3: TGTGCCAGCAGCTCCGAGGATCCACGCGCAGATACGCAGTATTTT. The V gene is TRBV7-9, the J gene TRBJ2-3, with unresolved D. This CDR3 has 15 amino acids. Germline V gene data show CDR1 as SEHNR and CDR2 as FQNEAQ (reference sequence). Trimming removed 4 bases at V and 4 bases at J, with 15 bases between.

This clonotype has a single count. The CDR3 DNA reads TGTGCCAGCAGCGACCACGGCGGCAGGAGGTCACCCCTCCACTTT. Translated, it gives CASSDHGGRRSPLHF. V and J are TRBV7-3 and TRBJ1-6; D call uncertain. Trimming stripped 5 bases from V and 10 bases from J, with 18 bases between. Germline-derived CDR1 and CDR2 are SGHTA and FQGTGA. CDR3 length equals 15 residues. The variable domain in full, with the rest retrieved from reference TRBV7-3 and TRBJ1-6, is GAGVSQTPSNKVTEKGKYVELRCDPISGHTALYWYRQSLGQGPEFLIYFQGTGAADDSGLPNDRFFAVRPEGSVSTLKIQRTERGDSAVYLCASSDHGGRRSPLHFGNGTRLTVT.

This clonotype is judged medium-sized. The CDR3 DNA reads as TGCAGCGTTGAAGTCTTCGAGACCCAGTACTTC. Its protein product is CSVEVFETQYF. The chain couples TRBV29-1 to TRBJ2-5; no reliable D call. The V and J ends lost 1 base and 5 bases respectively, with 5 bases between them. Germline loops: CDR1 SQVTM, CDR2 ANQGSEA. The CDR3 has 11 amino acids.

This chain joins TRBV2 and TRBJ2-5; 8 bases agree with TRBD2. CDR1 and CDR2 (germline): SNHLY, FYNNEI. V gave up 6 bases and J gave up 6 bases; unmatched junction bases: 12. The CDR3 length is 15 residues. The CDR3 sequence is CASSATSGQSQTQYF. The CDR3 nucleotides read TGTGCCAGCAGCGCTACTAGCGGCCAATCCCAGACCCAGTACTTC. Full variable domain (rest looked up from reference TRBV2 and TRBJ2-5): EPEVTQTPSHQVTQMGQEVILRCVPISNHLYFYWYRQILGQKVEFLVSFYNNEISEKSEIFDDQFSVERPDGSNFTLKIRSTKLEDSAMYFCASSATSGQSQTQYFGPGTRLLVL.

This sequence joins TRBV7-9 and TRBJ2-5; D perhaps matches TRBD2 (5 bases). Looked up from germline, CDR1 is SEHNR and CDR2 is FQNEAQ (reference sequence). Trimming pared 6 bases from V and 4 bases from J, leaving 18 bases between. The CDR3 consists of 15 residues. The CDR3 protein is CASRDGLLDGETQYF. In nucleotides, the CDR3 is TGTGCCAGCAGGGATGGACTCCTAGACGGAGAGACCCAGTACTTC.

This clonotype was seen only a few times. A single base separates this from a much larger clone, so it may be a read error. The chain joins TRBV12-3 or TRBV12-4 to TRBJ2-2; D is ambiguous. The CDR3 length is 15 residues. Trimming shortened V by 2 bases and J by 6 bases, and 13 bases separated the two germline ends. The DNA of the CDR3 is TGTGCCAGCAGTTTAAGTCCCAAGGTCGCCGGGGAGCTGTTTTTT. As protein: CASSLSPKVAGELFF.

This clonotype was detected ten times or more. The gene calls are TRBV27 and TRBJ2-7, with D unclear. Per germline, CDR1 MNHEY and CDR2 SMNVEV (reference sequence). Trimming cost V 6 bases and J 2 bases, with 8 bases left between them. The CDR3 is 12 amino acids. The CDR3 loop is CASSFGPYEQYF. DNA for the CDR3: TGTGCCAGCAGCTTCGGTCCCTACGAGCAGTACTTC.

This clonotype was detected only a few times. An end of the junction does not agree with germline; a read error may underlie this. The chain has TRBV27 and TRBJ2-7; TRBD1 or TRBD2 may be the D gene (7 bases each). The CDR3 runs to 13 residues. Germline loops: CDR1 MNHEY, CDR2 SMNVEV (reference sequence). DNA for the CDR3: TGTGTCAGCCAGCGGGGAGGGGGCAACGAGCAGTACTTC. Translating gives CVSQRGGGNEQYF.

On this clonotype: A much larger clone differs by one base, so this may be a read error. V is TRBV13 and J is TRBJ1-1; 7 positions match TRBD1. The CDR3 loop spans 15 amino acids. Germline CDR1 is PRHDT and CDR2 is FYEKMQ (reference sequence). This CDR3 reads CAGSLGGGPSVEAFF. The CDR3 region has the DNA TGTGCCGGCAGCTTAGGAGGGGGCCCCTCGGTTGAAGCTTTCTTT.

There are many counts of this clonotype. The V call is TRBV9, the J call TRBJ1-1, with D unclear. V was cut by 2 bases and J by 0 bases, with 5 bases left in between. The length of the CDR3 is 13 residues. Germline CDR1 is SGDLS and CDR2 is YYNGEE. CDR3: CASSVYLNTEAFF. The CDR3 region has the DNA TGTGCCAGCAGCGTCTACCTGAACACTGAAGCTTTCTTT.

This clonotype was detected many times. The chain joins TRBV5-6 to TRBJ2-3; D is perhaps TRBD1 (5 bases). This CDR3 region has 14 residues. Germline CDR1 SGHDT, CDR2 YYEEEE. Trimming cost V 4 bases and J 0 bases, with 9 bases left between them. The CDR3 loop is CASSDSSSTDTQYF. The CDR3 DNA follows: TGTGCCAGCAGCGACAGCTCTAGCACAGATACGCAGTATTTT.

The chain uses TRBV29-1 and TRBJ2-3; D is ambiguous. Germline V gene lookup returns CDR1 SQVTM and CDR2 ANQGSEA. The CDR3 sequence is 15 residues long. With 0 bases removed from V and 14 bases from J, the gap between germline ends came to 24 bases. For the CDR3, the DNA is TGCAGCGTTGAAGATCTACTAACCAGCACAGATACGTGGTATTTT. Translation: CSVEDLLTSTDTWYF.

This clonotype was counted ten times or more. This sequence joins TRBV5-4 and TRBJ1-1, with no clear D. Germline CDR1 reads SGHNT; CDR2 reads YYREEE (reference sequence). The CDR3 length is 12 residues. Trimming removed 3 bases at V and 5 bases at J, with 8 bases between. The CDR3 DNA is TGTGCCAGCAGCTCGTTGGGAACTGAAGCTTTCTTT. It encodes CASSSLGTEAFF.